This T cell receptor beta chain derives from a study of T cells in Graves' hyperthyroidism and ophthalmopathy. TCR beta CDR3 region amplification was performed from RNA transcripts. When the TCR CDR3 underwent first-round RT-PCR, the HTBI primer set was used. Each CDR3 protein is one row after TCRdb ran MiXCR on the multiplex PCR reads. The sample yields 300,000 to 400,000 distinct CDR3 sequences, roughly a fifth seen once. This CDR3 has 13 amino acids. Trimming stripped 7 bases from V and 10 bases from J, with 19 bases between. Ten or more counts support this clonotype. The J gene is TRBJ1-1, the V gene TRBV12-3 or TRBV12-4; D not resolved. The receptor was isolated from a woman in her fifties or sixties with Graves' hyperthyroidism. The sample comprised blood. CDR3 loop: CASTYPAGVGAFF. The CDR3 nucleotides read TGTGCCAGCACCTATCCCGCCGGGGTAGGAGCTTTCTTT.